These T cell receptor beta chains were read from a single sample in a study of sequential checkpoint blockade in melanoma. TCRdb keeps only in-frame clones here, not all; method: immunoSEQ multiplex PCR. The sample comprises more than 15,000 clones, 65% to 75% of which are singletons, and approximately 10% rests with the top ten. The specimen was CD8+ T cells sorted from blood (inferred from file names), collected from a patient given nivolumab and ipilimumab in sequence. These receptors came from a human donor with melanoma. Both conserved end residues are part of each CDR3. A D gene is named only where the DNA matches it firmly.

V: TRBV7-9
D: TRBD1
CDR3: CASSFRRDRAKNSYEQYF

V: TRBV4-1
D: .
CDR3: CASSQVGHNEQFF

V: TRBV18
D: TRBD2
CDR3: CASSPPAGEDTDTQYF

V: TRBV29-1
D: .
CDR3: CSVETADGYTF

V: TRBV4-3
D: TRBD1
CDR3: CASSQEPTGGSDGYTF

V: TRBV4-3
D: .
CDR3: CASSQGGGPYEQYF

V: TRBV28
D: TRBD1
CDR3: CASSFFPGQGANEQYF

V: TRBV4-1
D: .
CDR3: CASSPARGNQPQHF

V: TRBV7-8
D: .
CDR3: CASSPSTEAFF

V: TRBV4-2
D: .
CDR3: CASSQVAWNEQFF

V: TRBV2
D: .
CDR3: CASNSGDSSTDTQYF

V: TRBV27
D: TRBD1
CDR3: CASSLGQGIYDEQFF

V: TRBV9
D: .
CDR3: CGGFETGQYYGYTF

V: TRBV30
D: .
CDR3: CAWSGEGPGSNQPQHF